At least ten counts were recorded for the clone carrying this T cell receptor (beta chain). Its target is not known. The data were taken from a study of T cells after yellow fever vaccination. The study, taken as a whole, reports: Abundant contaminating clonotypes from the bulk population could appear in FACS-sorted repertoires.

TCRdb re-derived calls from the 5' RACE reads in MiXCR, one entry per CDR3 protein. The repertoire includes about 320,000 distinct CDR3 sequences, over 3.5% of them detected once, and less than 20% sits in the top ten. CDR3 length: 14 amino acids. With 2 bases removed from V and 5 bases from J, the gap between germline ends came to 10 bases. Germline V gives CDR1 SGHTA, CDR2 FQGNSA. The material sequenced was PBMCs, taken 15 days after the yellow fever booster vaccination. This chain joins TRBV7-2 and TRBJ1-5, with D possibly being TRBD1 (6 bases). The origin of this receptor is a man between 18 and 35 years old who received the YFV17D yellow fever vaccine. CDR3: CASSLRGRDQPQHF. The CDR3 DNA reads TGTGCCAGCAGCTTAAGGGGGAGAGATCAGCCCCAGCATTTT.